Each of the 29 T cell receptor beta chains below was sequenced from the same sample in a study of blood T cell repertoires in COVID-19. Profiling relied on immunoSEQ multiplex PCR, and the TCRdb table lists in-frame clones only, not all of them. The repertoire has 75,000 to 95,000 clones, around 90% of them found once; the top ten carry 5.8%. The sample consisted of peripheral blood. These receptors were obtained from a man between 50 and 59 years old with active COVID-19.

The chain carries TRBV19 and TRBJ2-3, with D unclear. The CDR3 totals 11 residues. Germline V gene data show CDR1 as LNHDA and CDR2 as SQIVND (reference sequence). Between the trimmed V and J ends, which lost 6 bases and 6 bases, there was a span of 7 bases. As DNA, the CDR3 is TGTGCCAGTAGAGTCGGGGATACGCAGTATTTT. Its protein product is CASRVGDTQYF.

V usage is TRBV7-6 and J usage is TRBJ2-2; the match to TRBD1 covers 9 bases. Germline CDR1 reads SGHVS; CDR2 reads FNYEAQ. This CDR3 has 15 residues. J lost 2 bases, V lost 3 bases, and 1 base had no gene match. DNA of the CDR3: TGTGCCAGCAGCTTGGGACAGGGTAACACCGGGGAGCTGTTTTTT. Translated: CASSLGQGNTGELFF.

This rearrangement joins TRBV7-2 to TRBJ1-5; 9 bases match TRBD1. The CDR3 is 15 amino acids. Looked up from germline, CDR1 is SGHTA and CDR2 is FQGNSA. V lost 1 base and J lost 5; bases outside the gene matches: 3. CDR3 loop: CASSLDGTGYQPQHF. The CDR3 DNA follows: TGTGCCAGCAGCTTAGACGGGACAGGGTATCAGCCCCAGCATTTT.

This chain uses TRBV4-1 with TRBJ2-7; D is ambiguous. Germline CDR1 and CDR2: MGHRA and YSYEKL. The ends were cut back, 0 bases at V and 1 base at J, with 10 bases in the middle. The CDR3 is 15 residues long. The CDR3 loop reads CASSQEITASYEQYF. The CDR3 DNA reads TGCGCCAGCAGCCAAGAGATTACAGCATCCTACGAGCAGTACTTC.

V gene TRBV5-1 combines with J gene TRBJ1-2; 8 bases are a match to TRBD1. This CDR3 region has 16 residues. Germline trimming cut 4 bases from V and 7 bases from J; bases unmatched to any gene: 15. Germline CDR1 and CDR2: SGHRS and YFSETQ. The chain's CDR3 is CASSPMVSGQGSGYTF. In DNA form, the CDR3 reads TGCGCCAGCAGCCCGATGGTTTCTGGACAGGGCAGTGGCTACACCTTC.

This clone appeared a single time. This chain links TRBV9 with TRBJ2-5, with 7 bases aligning to TRBD2. The length of the CDR3 is 15 residues. Germline V gene lookup returns CDR1 SGDLS and CDR2 YYNGEE. V lost 0 bases and J lost 0; bases outside the gene matches: 2. Written as DNA, the CDR3 is TGTGCCAGCAGCGTAGACGGGGGGTACCAAGAGACCCAGTACTTC. This translates into CASSVDGGYQETQYF.

The chain links TRBV4-1 to TRBJ2-3; D perhaps matches TRBD2 (5 bases). V shed 2 bases and J shed 4 bases, with 16 bases lying between them. The CDR3 loop spans 16 amino acids. CDR1 is MGHRA and CDR2 is YSYEKL in the germline V gene. The CDR3 sequence: CASSQNLANGADTQYF. The CDR3, as DNA: TGCGCCAGCAGCCAAAATTTGGCGAACGGGGCAGATACGCAGTATTTT.

The chain joins TRBV16 to TRBJ2-5; D is ambiguous. The germline CDR1 and CDR2 sequences are KGHSY and FQNENV. This CDR3 comprises 15 residues. Trimming left V 0 bases short and J 2 bases short, with 10 bases between. The CDR3 nucleotides read TGTGCCAGCAGCCAATCGTCAACAGTTCAAGAGACCCAGTACTTC. Residues: CASSQSSTVQETQYF.

V gene TRBV5-8 combines with J gene TRBJ1-6; 7 bases fit TRBD1. V gave up 4 bases and J gave up 10 bases; unmatched junction bases: 14. Germline CDR1 reads SGHTS; CDR2 reads YDEGEE. The CDR3 runs 16 residues. The CDR3 sequence: CASSNWGRGSRSPLHF. The CDR3 DNA reads as TGTGCCAGCAGCAACTGGGGCAGGGGGTCGCGGTCACCCCTCCACTTT.

In this sample, this clone turned up a few times. The V and J genes are TRBV5-4 and TRBJ1-2, with 8 bases identical to TRBD1. This CDR3 spans 17 amino acids. CDR1 and CDR2 from the germline V gene are SGHNT and YYREEE (reference sequence). V was pared by 3 bases and J by 0 bases, with 10 bases of the junction left unmatched. Written as DNA, the CDR3 is TGTGCCAGCAGCTCGCTCCCTAGGACAGGGTCTAACTATGGCTACACCTTC. Amino acid sequence: CASSSLPRTGSNYGYTF.

This chain joins TRBV10-3 and TRBJ2-6, with a weak D call TRBD1 (6 bases). The CDR3 length is 16 residues. The V end lost 4 bases, the J end lost 0 bases, and 10 bases lay between the germline ends. Germline loops: CDR1 ENHRY, CDR2 SYGVKD. The DNA for the CDR3 is TGTGCCATCAGTGGGACAGCAGGCTCTGGGGCCAACGTCCTGACTTTC. It translates to CAISGTAGSGANVLTF.

The table lists this clone with a few counts. Written as DNA, the CDR3 is TGTGCCAGCCGTCAGGGCGGGACTGGTAACTATGGCTACACCTTC. Amino acid sequence: CASRQGGTGNYGYTF. The V gene is TRBV2, the J gene TRBJ1-2, with D perhaps TRBD1 (5 bases). V lost 8 bases and J 1 base, leaving 17 bases between the germline ends. The V gene's germline CDR1 is SNHLY and CDR2 FYNNEI. The CDR3 has 15 amino acids.

This clone was found once. The chain joins TRBV24-1 to TRBJ1-2; no clear D gene. The CDR3 loop spans 13 amino acids. Trimming shortened V by 1 base and J by 2 bases, and 4 bases separated the two germline ends. Germline-derived CDR1 and CDR2 are KGHDR and SFDVKD. The CDR3: CATSDFSNYGYTF. The CDR3 region has the DNA TGTGCCACCAGTGATTTCTCCAACTATGGCTACACCTTC.

The V gene is TRBV3-1 (or the pseudogene TRBV3-2), the J gene TRBJ2-3; possible D gene TRBD2, 6 bases. V lost 6 bases and J 3 bases, leaving 16 bases between the germline ends. CDR1 is LGHDT and CDR2 is YNNKEL in the germline V gene (reference sequence). CDR3 length: 15 amino acids. The DNA of the CDR3 is TGTGCCAGCAGGGTCGGGGGAGCGAGGACAGATACGCAGTATTTT. Residues: CASRVGGARTDTQYF.

CDR3 nucleotide sequence: TGTGCCAGCAGCTTAGACCACAGGGCCGGCGGGGAGCTGTTTTTT. It codes for CASSLDHRAGGELFF. The rearrangement links TRBV7-2 to TRBJ2-2, with a weak D call TRBD1 (6 bases). Germline-derived CDR1 and CDR2 are SGHTA and FQGNSA. The CDR3 covers 15 residues. V lost 1 base to trimming and J lost 7 bases, with 13 bases between them.

This clone was detected once. The chain employs TRBV7-3 and TRBJ1-6; D is unresolved. Germline V gene data show CDR1 as SGHTA and CDR2 as FQGTGA. With 0 bases removed from V and 0 bases from J, the gap between germline ends came to 9 bases. This CDR3 comprises 17 residues. The DNA of the CDR3 is TGTGCCAGCAGCTTAACGCGGGAAAGCTCCTATAATTCACCCCTCCACTTT. Translating gives CASSLTRESSYNSPLHF.

This chain joins TRBV4-2 and TRBJ1-2; 7 bases align to TRBD1. J lost 4 bases, V lost 4 bases, and 6 bases had no gene match. This CDR3 is 14 amino acids long. Germline assignment: CDR1 LGHNA and CDR2 YNFKEQ. CDR3 protein: CASSRETGTYGYTF. The CDR3 DNA is TGTGCCAGCAGCCGCGAGACAGGGACCTATGGCTACACCTTC.

The chain is built from TRBV28 and TRBJ2-3, with unresolved D. Trimming took off 6 bases at V and 3 bases at J, with 7 bases between the two ends. Germline loops: CDR1 MDHEN, CDR2 SYDVKM. This CDR3 has 12 amino acids. The chain's CDR3 is CASSLLTDTQYF. CDR3 DNA sequence: TGTGCCAGCAGCCTTTTAACAGATACGCAGTATTTT.

The chain employs TRBV4-3 and TRBJ1-6, with 8 bases fitting TRBD1. Germline V gene data show CDR1 as LGHNA and CDR2 as YSLEER. The CDR3 contains 16 residues. V dropped 0 bases and J dropped 6; count of bases not matched to a gene: 4. The CDR3 DNA reads TGCGCCAGCAGCCAAGAACGGGGACAGGTTAATTCACCCCTCCACTTT. Translation: CASSQERGQVNSPLHF.

J is TRBJ1-5 and V is TRBV30; no reliable D call. The V gene's germline CDR1 is GTSNPN and CDR2 SVGIG (reference sequence). Deletions cut 1 base from V and 3 bases from J, with 7 bases between. The CDR3 covers 13 residues. CDR3 loop: CAWSGGSNQPQHF. Here the CDR3 DNA reads TGTGCCTGGAGTGGAGGGTCCAATCAGCCCCAGCATTTT. The full variable domain, rest sourced from reference TRBV30 and TRBJ1-5, is SQTIHQWPATLVQPVGSPLSLECTVEGTSNPNLYWYRQAAGRGLQLLFYSVGIGQISSEVPQNLSASRPQDRQFILSSKKLLLSDSGFYLCAWSGGSNQPQHFGDGTRLSIL.

This clone was seen once. The chain couples TRBV19 to TRBJ1-2; 8 nucleotides agree with TRBD1. The CDR3 length is 13 residues. The germline gives CDR1 LNHDA, CDR2 SQIVND (reference sequence). With V trimmed by 3 bases and J by 7 bases, 4 bases remained unmatched. CDR3 in amino acids: CASSISRGLGYTF. For the CDR3, the DNA is TGTGCCAGTAGTATTTCCAGGGGGCTTGGCTACACCTTC.

This chain joins TRBV30 and TRBJ1-5; D remains unclear. Germline loops: CDR1 GTSNPN, CDR2 SVGIG (reference sequence). The CDR3 length is 12 residues. Between the trimmed V and J ends, which lost 0 bases and 6 bases, there was a span of 6 bases. This CDR3 reads CAWSVGAQPQHF. The CDR3, as DNA: TGTGCCTGGAGTGTAGGAGCTCAGCCCCAGCATTTT.

This sequence joins TRBV19 and TRBJ2-7, with a possible D match to TRBD1 (5 bases). V was cut by 0 bases and J by 5 bases, with 23 bases left in between. The CDR3 spans 18 residues. Germline loops: CDR1 LNHDA, CDR2 SQIVND (reference sequence). The CDR3 here is CASSIDPRITPGRDEQYF. The CDR3 coding sequence is TGTGCCAGTAGTATAGATCCTCGGATAACACCCGGCAGGGACGAGCAGTACTTC.

The chain joins TRBV18 to TRBJ2-5, with a weak D call TRBD2 (5 bases). Germline assignment: CDR1 KGHSH and CDR2 LQKENI. This CDR3 region has 14 residues. V lost 2 bases, J lost 5 bases, and 12 bases lay in between. Written as DNA, the CDR3 is TGTGCCAGCTCACCAAAGGAGGCAAGGGAGACCCAGTACTTC. Its protein is CASSPKEARETQYF. Full variable domain (outside the CDR3, taken from reference TRBV18 and TRBJ2-5): NAGVMQNPRHLVRRRGQEARLRCSPMKGHSHVYWYRQLPEEGLKFMVYLQKENIIDESGMPKERFSAEFPKEGPSILRIQQVVRGDSAAYFCASSPKEARETQYFGPGTRLLVL.

The rearrangement joins TRBV4-2 to TRBJ2-1; no clear D gene. Germline V lookup: CDR1 LGHNA, CDR2 YNFKEQ. V lost 1 base and J lost 7, with 8 bases in between. The CDR3 consists of 13 residues. This CDR3 reads CASSQGPRNEQFF. The CDR3 DNA reads as TGTGCCAGCAGCCAAGGTCCGAGGAATGAGCAGTTCTTC.

On this clone itself: Other DNA sequences in the sample encode the same CDR3. This chain joins TRBV28 and TRBJ1-5, with 11 positions matching TRBD1. The germline V gene encodes CDR1 MDHEN and CDR2 SYDVKM. This CDR3 comprises 15 residues. V trimming: 5 bases; J trimming: 4 bases; junction bases outside the gene matches: 4. The CDR3 loop reads CASSPGTGGNQPQHF. CDR3 bases: TGTGCCAGCAGTCCGGGGACAGGGGGAAATCAGCCCCAGCATTTT.

This chain uses TRBV5-1 with TRBJ2-5, with 13 bases identical to TRBD2. J gave up 4 bases and V 4 bases, and 13 bases lay outside the gene matches. The CDR3 has 18 residues. The V gene's germline CDR1 is SGHRS and CDR2 YFSETQ. The DNA for the CDR3 is TGCGCCAGCAGCGACCCGGGACTAGCGGGATCCCGGGGAGAGACCCAGTACTTC. Protein sequence: CASSDPGLAGSRGETQYF.

J is TRBJ2-2 and V is TRBV9; D may be TRBD1 (7 bases). The germline CDR1 and CDR2 sequences are SGDLS and YYNGEE. With 3 bases removed from V and 4 bases from J, the gap between germline ends came to 16 bases. The CDR3 has 16 amino acids. The CDR3 sequence: CASSGDWQGVTGELFF. CDR3 coding DNA: TGTGCCAGCAGCGGGGACTGGCAGGGGGTCACCGGGGAGCTGTTTTTT.

The chain carries TRBV5-1 and TRBJ1-6; TRBD1 agrees at 10 bases. The CDR3 extends over 17 amino acids. Germline values: CDR1 SGHRS, CDR2 YFSETQ. Losses at the gene ends were 4 bases for V and 1 base for J; bases not matched to a gene: 5. CDR3 sequence reads: CASSHRDRGSYNSPLHF. CDR3 nucleotides: TGCGCCAGCAGCCACCGGGACAGGGGTTCCTATAATTCACCCCTCCACTTT.